Below, 14 T cell receptor beta chains from the same sample are listed, as sequenced in a study of blood T cell repertoires in COVID-19 (dated by TCRdb to the early 2020s). Library prep was done by the immunoSEQ multiplex PCR assay. TCRdb mirrors the immuneACCESS table, restricted to in-frame sequences. Some clones are absent from its copies; in checked studies, under half trace to an unresolved V gene, and the reason for the others is unknown. For this sample there are about 150,000 clones; about four fifths appear just once. The ten most abundant clones make up roughly 10% of the sample. Sequenced input: peripheral blood. Every receptor here comes from an elderly woman with active or convalescent COVID-19.

The chain joins TRBV3-1 (or the pseudogene TRBV3-2) to TRBJ1-6; unclear D gene. Germline V lookup: CDR1 LGHDT, CDR2 YNNKEL (reference sequence). V was trimmed by 5 bases and J by 10 bases, leaving 15 bases between them. The CDR3 totals 14 residues. CDR3 nucleotide sequence: TGTGCCAGCAGCTTTAGAGAGACGGGATCACCCCTCCACTTT. Translation: CASSFRETGSPLHF.

This chain joins TRBV2 and TRBJ1-6; 9 positions match TRBD1. This CDR3 is 13 amino acids long. CDR1 and CDR2 from the germline V gene are SNHLY and FYNNEI. The J segment lost 9 bases and the V segment lost 10 bases, leaving 7 bases of the junction unmatched. The CDR3 loop is CATGTGLSSPLHF. Written as DNA, the CDR3 is TGTGCCACCGGGACAGGGTTGAGTTCACCCCTCCACTTT.

The chain is built from TRBV10-3 and TRBJ2-1; perhaps TRBD1 as D (6 bases). Germline assignment: CDR1 ENHRY and CDR2 SYGVKD. The CDR3 is 16 residues long. The V and J ends lost 0 bases and 0 bases respectively, with 9 bases between them. CDR3 sequence: CAISESIGGSYNEQFF. The DNA of the CDR3 is TGTGCCATCAGTGAGTCGATAGGGGGCTCCTACAATGAGCAGTTCTTC.

Points on this clone: The junction departs from the called germline gene at one end, perhaps through a read error. The rearrangement joins TRBV9 to TRBJ2-5, with D uncertain. Germline V gives CDR1 SGDLS, CDR2 YYNGEE. The CDR3 has 15 residues. CDR3 sequence: CASSVAPTAKETQYF. Here the CDR3 DNA reads TGTGCCAGCAGCGTAGCCCCCACAGCCAAAGAAACCCAGTACTTC.

This sequence joins TRBV5-1 and TRBJ1-1, with a weak D call TRBD1 (6 bases). The length of the CDR3 is 15 residues. Germline V gene lookup returns CDR1 SGHRS and CDR2 YFSETQ. The ends were cut back, 4 bases at V and 2 bases at J, with 15 bases in the middle. CDR3 loop: CASSTRTASNTEAFF. CDR3 sequence (DNA): TGCGCCAGCAGCACAAGGACAGCATCCAACACTGAAGCTTTCTTT.

The gene calls are TRBV3-1 (or the pseudogene TRBV3-2) and TRBJ1-4; weak D call: TRBD1 (6 bases). V was clipped by 4 bases and J by 5 bases, with 11 bases between them. From germline, CDR1 is LGHDT and CDR2 YNNKEL (reference sequence). This CDR3 has 14 amino acids. The DNA of the CDR3 is TGTGCCAGCAGCCTACAGGGTTCGAATGAAAAACTGTTTTTT. This encodes CASSLQGSNEKLFF.

This chain connects TRBV10-2 to TRBJ2-1; D may be TRBD2 (6 bases). CDR1 is WSHSY, CDR2 SAAADI, per germline. V shed 10 bases and J shed 7 bases, with 20 bases lying between them. The CDR3 is made up of 14 amino acids. The CDR3 loop reads CATVGLARLNEQFF. The CDR3 DNA reads TGCGCCACCGTGGGGCTAGCGCGATTGAATGAGCAGTTCTTC.

This clone was detected a few times. The chain uses TRBV5-1 and TRBJ2-1; D is perhaps TRBD2 (5 bases). Germline assignment: CDR1 SGHRS and CDR2 YFSETQ. This CDR3 is built from 14 residues. The ends were cut back, 2 bases at V and 7 bases at J, with 13 bases in the middle. CDR3 DNA: TGCGCCAGCAGCTTTATTCAACCGGGGAATGAGCAGTTCTTC. It is translated as CASSFIQPGNEQFF. The full variable domain, with the rest looked up from reference TRBV5-1 and TRBJ2-1, is KAGVTQTPRYLIKTRGQQVTLSCSPISGHRSVSWYQQTPGQGLQFLFEYFSETQRNKGNFPGRFSGRQFSNSRSEMNVSTLELGDSALYLCASSFIQPGNEQFFGPGTRLTVL.

CDR3 nucleotides: TGTGCCAGCTCACCACGGGGACAGCACCAAGAGACCCAGTACTTC. Protein product: CASSPRGQHQETQYF. The chain carries TRBV18 and TRBJ2-5; 7 nucleotides line up with TRBD1. The CDR3 totals 15 residues. Germline CDR1 KGHSH, CDR2 LQKENI. The ends lost 1 base at V and 0 bases at J; junction bases unmatched: 2. Full variable domain (missing parts from reference TRBV18 and TRBJ2-5): NAGVMQNPRHLVRRRGQEARLRCSPMKGHSHVYWYRQLPEEGLKFMVYLQKENIIDESGMPKERFSAEFPKEGPSILRIQQVVRGDSAAYFCASSPRGQHQETQYFGPGTRLLVL.

Concerning this clone itself: At the DNA level, this CDR3 is encoded by other sequences in the same sample as well. The chain carries TRBV19 and TRBJ1-1, with D unresolved. The CDR3 spans 15 residues. V was cut by 1 base and J by 1 base, with 10 bases left in between. From germline, CDR1 is LNHDA and CDR2 SQIVND (reference sequence). CDR3 loop: CASSIGGTGNTEAFF. The DNA for the CDR3 is TGTGCCAGTAGTATAGGAGGCACGGGGAACACTGAAGCTTTCTTT.

V is TRBV7-3 and J is TRBJ2-5; TRBD1 might be the D (6 bases). V gave up 5 bases and J gave up 0 bases, with 13 bases separating them. Germline assignment: CDR1 SGHTA and CDR2 FQGTGA. This CDR3 has 15 amino acids. The CDR3: CASSTSTGNQETQYF. CDR3 sequence (DNA): TGTGCCAGCAGCACCTCGACAGGAAACCAAGAGACCCAGTACTTC.

The chain couples TRBV7-9 to TRBJ1-5; TRBD1 agrees at 7 bases. The CDR3 runs 15 residues. Trimming took 2 bases from V and 4 from J; bases not matched to a gene: 5. CDR1 is SEHNR and CDR2 is FQNEAQ in the germline V gene (reference sequence). The CDR3 DNA sequence: TGTGCCAGCAGCTTACAGGGGGACCCAAATCAGCCCCAGCATTTT. It is translated as CASSLQGDPNQPQHF.

The V gene is TRBV2, the J gene TRBJ1-5; weak D call: TRBD1 (5 bases). The CDR3 length is 13 residues. The V end lost 9 bases, the J end lost 8 bases, and 17 bases lay between the germline ends. In germline, CDR1 is SNHLY, CDR2 FYNNEI. The CDR3 region is CASSTPGGKPQHF. The CDR3, as DNA: TGTGCCAGTAGTACCCCGGGGGGTAAGCCCCAGCATTTT.

J is TRBJ1-2 and V is TRBV7-8; D gene unclear. V lost 1 base and J 7 bases, leaving 13 bases between the germline ends. The germline V gene encodes CDR1 SGHVS and CDR2 FQNEAQ. This CDR3 is 14 amino acids long. The DNA of the CDR3 is TGTGCCAGCAGCTTAGATACAGCCCACTCTGGCTACACCTTC. As protein: CASSLDTAHSGYTF. The complete variable domain, with remaining parts taken from reference TRBV7-8 and TRBJ1-2, reads GAGVSQSPRYKVAKRGQDVALRCDPISGHVSLFWYQQALGQGPEFLTYFQNEAQLDKSGLPSDRFFAERPEGSVSTLKIQRTQQEDSAVYLCASSLDTAHSGYTFGSGTRLTVV.